This TCR beta chain is from a study of cytomegalovirus exposure and HLA in healthy donors. Study-wide results and caveats: Later analysis indicated greater clonal expansion among HLA-associated TCR beta chains than among equally common other chains. In vitro experiments confirmed that three CMV-associated chains were specific for CMV antigens. One variant, a missense change in DCLRE1C, was linked in a later analysis to TCR beta V- and J-gene trimming.

Use of 60 Vbeta and 13 Jbeta primers characterized the PCR. Some clones are missing from TCRdb's copy, which holds only in-frame ones; the method was immunoSEQ multiplex PCR. The sample holds approximately 190,000 clones. Concerning this clone itself: No antigen is known for it.

CDR3 length: 13 residues. Germline values: CDR1 SGHAT, CDR2 FQNNGV. Trimming removed 5 bases from V and 4 bases from J, with 12 bases in between. Material for sequencing was PBMCs. The chain uses TRBV11-2 and TRBJ2-7, with a weak D call TRBD1 (6 bases). The TCR was taken from a boy between 10 and 17 years old in good health and CMV-seronegative. CDR3 region: CASSPGQNYEQYF. CDR3 DNA: TGTGCCAGCAGCCCAGGACAGAATTACGAGCAGTACTTC.